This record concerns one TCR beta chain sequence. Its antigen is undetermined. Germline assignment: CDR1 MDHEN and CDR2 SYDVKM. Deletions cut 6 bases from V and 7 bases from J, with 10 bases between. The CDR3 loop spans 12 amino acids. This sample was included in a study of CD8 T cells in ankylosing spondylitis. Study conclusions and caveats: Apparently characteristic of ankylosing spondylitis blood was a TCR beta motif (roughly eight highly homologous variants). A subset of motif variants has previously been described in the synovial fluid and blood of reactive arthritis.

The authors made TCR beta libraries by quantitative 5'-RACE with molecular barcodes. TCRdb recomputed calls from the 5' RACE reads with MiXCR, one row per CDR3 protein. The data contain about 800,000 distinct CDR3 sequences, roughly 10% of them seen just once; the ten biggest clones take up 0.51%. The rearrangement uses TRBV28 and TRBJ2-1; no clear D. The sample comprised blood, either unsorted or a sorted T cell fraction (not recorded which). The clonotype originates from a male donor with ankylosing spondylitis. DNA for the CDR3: TGTGCCAGCAGGCCCATACAGAATGAGCAGTTCTTC. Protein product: CASRPIQNEQFF.